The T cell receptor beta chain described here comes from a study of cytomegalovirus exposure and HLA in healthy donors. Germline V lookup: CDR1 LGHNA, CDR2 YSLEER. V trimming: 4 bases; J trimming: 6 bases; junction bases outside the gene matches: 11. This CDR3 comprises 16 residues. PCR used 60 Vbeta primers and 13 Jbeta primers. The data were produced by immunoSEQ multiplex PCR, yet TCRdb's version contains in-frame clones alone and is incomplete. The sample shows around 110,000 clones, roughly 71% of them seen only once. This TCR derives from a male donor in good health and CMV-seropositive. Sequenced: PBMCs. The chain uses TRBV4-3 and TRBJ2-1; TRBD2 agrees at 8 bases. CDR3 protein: CASSRYGTRGGNEQFF. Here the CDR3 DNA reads TGCGCCAGCAGCCGCTATGGGACTAGGGGGGGCAATGAGCAGTTCTTC.